The 26 T cell receptor delta chains in this list originate from one sample, sequenced in a study of Vδ1+ human thymocytes. Study-level results: Thymic TRG and TRD repertoires appeared highly polyclonal.

Which antigens these TCRs recognize remains unknown. The template was reverse-transcribed extracted RNA. Pooled V-gene forward primers with one constant-region reverse primer generated the CDR3 amplicons by multiplex PCR. TCRdb re-called clones from the multiplex PCR reads using CATT. The data contain around 76,000 delta-chain clones, roughly a third of them singletons. Input material: Vdelta1+ gamma-delta thymocytes from the thymus. Regarding subset: FACS-sorted CD3+ TCRalphabeta- TCRVdelta1+ TCRVdelta2- thymocytes. These receptors were obtained from a boy under three years old who had congenital heart surgery.

The V call is TRDV1, the J call TRDJ1; 8 nucleotides agree with TRDD3. This CDR3 region has 20 residues. Losses at the gene ends were 3 bases for V and 7 bases for J; bases not matched to a gene: 25. Germline assignment: CDR1 TSWWSYY and CDR2 QGS. The CDR3 spells CALGDYASDTGGKGWGKLIF. The CDR3 nucleotides read TGTGCTCTTGGGGATTATGCTTCGGACACTGGGGGGAAGGGTTGGGGTAAACTCATCTTT.

This clone was recorded once. This chain uses TRDV1 with TRDJ1; 8 bases agree with TRDD3. V was clipped by 3 bases and J by 1 base; unmatched bases: 37. The CDR3 has 26 residues. The germline V gene has CDR1 TSWWSYY and CDR2 QGS. CDR3 protein: CALGDPFALFPSYWGGGILGTDKLIF. CDR3 nucleotide sequence: TGTGCTCTTGGGGACCCGTTCGCCTTATTCCCTTCGTACTGGGGGGGAGGCATCTTAGGCACCGATAAACTCATCTTT.

The chain joins TRDV1 to TRDJ1; 9 bases agree with TRDD3. The length of the CDR3 is 20 residues. CDR1 is TSWWSYY and CDR2 is QGS in the germline V gene. V shed 0 bases and J 6 bases; nucleotides not matched to a gene: 20. The chain's CDR3 is CALGELVCSYPWGISHKLIF. The CDR3, as DNA: TGTGCTCTTGGGGAACTAGTTTGTTCCTACCCTTGGGGGATAAGCCATAAACTCATCTTT.

The rearrangement links TRDV1 to TRDJ1; a weak D match, TRDD2 (7 bases). Trimming shortened V by 1 base and J by 8 bases, and 23 bases separated the two germline ends. Germline CDR1 TSWWSYY, CDR2 QGS. The CDR3 has 17 residues. CDR3 sequence reads: CALGERSYAWGPRKLIF. The CDR3 DNA reads as TGTGCTCTTGGGGAACGTTCCTACGCCTGGGGTCCCAGGAAACTCATCTTT.

This clone was seen a single time. This specimen includes other DNA sequences encoding the same CDR3. This chain connects TRDV1 to TRDJ1; no clear D gene. Deletions cut 0 bases from V and 0 bases from J, with 26 bases between. The length of the CDR3 is 21 residues. CDR1 and CDR2 (germline): TSWWSYY, QGS. The CDR3 is CALGELVPSWYPLCYTDKLIF. As DNA, the CDR3 is TGTGCTCTTGGGGAACTCGTCCCCTCGTGGTACCCACTTTGTTACACCGATAAACTCATCTTT.

V usage is TRDV1 and J usage is TRDJ1, with 12 nucleotides matching TRDD3. CDR3 length: 19 residues. The junction had 14 bases not matched to a gene; V was cut back by 3 bases and J by 3 bases. The germline V gene encodes CDR1 TSWWSYY and CDR2 QGS. The CDR3 nucleotides read TGTGCTCTTGGGGACCCAGACTGGGGGATACCCCGCTGCGCCGATAAACTCATCTTT. Amino acid sequence: CALGDPDWGIPRCADKLIF.

In regard to this clone: The same CDR3 can be traced to other DNA sequences in this sample. The chain uses TRDV1 and TRDJ1, with TRDD3 identical over 8 bases. CDR3 length: 19 residues. The V gene's germline CDR1 is TSWWSYY and CDR2 QGS. V shed 4 bases, J shed 0 bases, and the junction held 16 bases outside the gene matches. The CDR3 region is CALGVSVLGDTSYTDKLIF. In DNA form, the CDR3 reads TGTGCTCTTGGGGTTTCGGTACTTGGGGATACCTCGTACACCGATAAACTCATCTTT.

This chain links TRDV1 with TRDJ1; 9 bases are a match to TRDD3. Germline lookup yields CDR1 TSWWSYY and CDR2 QGS. J lost 11 bases, V lost 5 bases, and 18 bases had no gene match. CDR3 size: 16 residues. The CDR3 loop is CALGQPSSYWGSPLIF. DNA of the CDR3: TGTGCTCTTGGGCAACCTTCTTCGTACTGGGGGAGCCCGCTCATCTTT.

The chain recombines TRDV1 with TRDJ1; 11 bases line up with TRDD3. The trim removed 1 base at V and 3 bases at J, leaving 16 bases unmatched. The CDR3 covers 20 residues. Germline V gene lookup returns CDR1 TSWWSYY and CDR2 QGS. The CDR3 here is CALGEPPLLRSWGIPDKLIF. CDR3 bases: TGTGCTCTTGGGGAACCCCCCCTGTTACGAAGCTGGGGGATACCCGATAAACTCATCTTT.

With regard to this clone: A read error is possible here, since a much larger clone lies one base away. Distinct nucleotide sequences in the sample also encode this CDR3. V gene TRDV2 combines with J gene TRDJ1, with TRDD3 matching over 11 bases. CDR3 length: 16 amino acids. Germline lookup yields CDR1 GEAIGNYY and CDR2 EKD. CDR3 sequence: CACDRGGYEGTDKLIF. The CDR3 region has the DNA TGTGCCTGTGACCGTGGGGGATACGAGGGCACCGATAAACTAATCTTT.

V is TRDV1 and J is TRDJ1, with 13 bases aligning to TRDD3. This CDR3 has 24 amino acids. Losses at the gene ends were 3 bases for V and 3 bases for J; bases not matched to a gene: 28. The germline V gene encodes CDR1 TSWWSYY and CDR2 QGS. DNA for the CDR3: TGTGCTCTTGGGGAGGATTCCTTCCTACGGAAGTACTGGGGGATACGACCGTTCCCCGATAAACTCATCTTT. Translation gives CALGEDSFLRKYWGIRPFPDKLIF.

This clone is a singleton in its sample. The chain is built from TRDV1 and TRDJ1, with D possibly TRDD3 on 6 matching bases. The CDR3 spans 20 residues. Trimming shortened V by 4 bases and J by 0 bases, and 27 bases separated the two germline ends. Germline V gives CDR1 TSWWSYY, CDR2 QGS. The CDR3, as DNA: TGTGCTCTTGGGGGCCACTGGGCGGGGATTCGGGATAAGTACACCGATAAACTCATCTTT. This sequence encodes CALGGHWAGIRDKYTDKLIF.

This chain uses TRDV1 with TRDJ1; the D gene is possibly TRDD2 (6 bases). The V end lost 0 bases, the J end lost 4 bases, and 24 bases lay between the germline ends. The CDR3 covers 19 residues. CDR1 and CDR2 from the germline V gene are TSWWSYY and QGS. The CDR3 protein is CALGELSPTTRICSDKLIF. The CDR3 nucleotides are TGTGCTCTTGGGGAACTCAGTCCTACTACCCGAATTTGCAGCGATAAACTCATCTTT.

This clone has a handful of counts. The V gene is TRDV2, the J gene TRDJ1; 9 nucleotides agree with TRDD3. The J segment lost 0 bases and the V segment lost 1 base, leaving 20 bases of the junction unmatched. The germline V gene encodes CDR1 GEAIGNYY and CDR2 EKD. This CDR3 region has 21 residues. The CDR3 is CACDTGLELGDPRSYTDKLIF. DNA of the CDR3: TGTGCCTGTGACACAGGGCTAGAACTGGGGGACCCGAGGTCGTACACCGATAAACTCATCTTT.

V usage is TRDV1 and J usage is TRDJ1; 11 nucleotides line up with TRDD3. Germline loops: CDR1 TSWWSYY, CDR2 QGS. The CDR3 is 16 amino acids. Unmatched junction bases numbered 12, after V lost 4 bases and J lost 8 bases. The CDR3: CALGARLGGYVEKLIF. DNA for the CDR3: TGTGCTCTTGGGGCGCGACTTGGGGGATACGTGGAAAAACTCATCTTT.

This clone came up a few times. The chain uses TRDV1 and TRDJ1; a possible D gene is TRDD3 (6 bases). The CDR3 has 17 residues. Germline-derived CDR1 and CDR2 are TSWWSYY and QGS. Trimming took 1 base from V and 0 from J, leaving 15 bases between them. The DNA of the CDR3 is TGTGCTCTTGGGGAACGGTGGATACTACTTCACACCGATAAACTCATCTTT. It is translated as CALGERWILLHTDKLIF.

This clone appeared a few times. The J gene is TRDJ1, the V gene TRDV1; D unresolved. The CDR3 spans 16 residues. Germline lookup yields CDR1 TSWWSYY and CDR2 QGS. V lost 0 bases and J lost 1, with 12 bases in between. The CDR3 coding sequence is TGTGCTCTTGGGGAACTGAACGAACTCCCCACCGATAAACTCATCTTT. Translation gives CALGELNELPTDKLIF.

The V gene is TRDV1, the J gene TRDJ1; 12 nucleotides line up with TRDD3. The V gene end was trimmed by 9 bases and the J gene end by 3 bases; junction bases not matched to a gene: 17. CDR1 and CDR2 from the germline V gene are TSWWSYY and QGS. The CDR3 is 18 residues long. CDR3 DNA: TGTGCTCTCTGGTATAGCGTACTGGGGGATACCGGGGCCGATAAACTCATCTTT. As protein: CALWYSVLGDTGADKLIF.

This clone occurred a few times. The V gene is TRDV1, the J gene TRDJ1, with TRDD3 as a possible D gene (5 bases). Germline V gives CDR1 TSWWSYY, CDR2 QGS. V was shortened by 0 bases and J by 6 bases, with 20 bases between the two germline ends. CDR3 length: 17 amino acids. The chain's CDR3 is CALGELETLSGTYKLIF. For the CDR3, the DNA is TGTGCTCTTGGGGAACTAGAAACACTCTCTGGGACTTATAAACTCATCTTT.

This sequence joins TRDV1 and TRDJ1; weak D call: TRDD3 (5 bases). The germline CDR1 and CDR2 sequences are TSWWSYY and QGS. Trimming cost V 9 bases and J 1 base, with 36 bases left between them. This CDR3 region has 21 residues. CDR3 amino acids: CALTRGGLVLEHLTTTDKLIF. The CDR3 nucleotides read TGTGCTCTCACGCGGGGCGGGCTGGTACTGGAACACCTCACGACCACCGATAAACTCATCTTT.

Comment on this clone: The junction differs from germline at one of its ends, possibly a read error. The chain joins TRDV1 to TRDJ1; 13 bases are shared with TRDD3. In germline, CDR1 is TSWWSYY, CDR2 QGS. The CDR3 totals 20 residues. The CDR3 loop is CARGEPTYELGDTDTDKLIF. The CDR3 bases are TGTGCTCGTGGGGAACCGACCTACGAACTGGGGGATACGGACACCGATAAACTCATCTTT.

This rearrangement joins TRDV1 to TRDJ1; D call uncertain. Germline lookup yields CDR1 TSWWSYY and CDR2 QGS. V lost 0 bases, J lost 0 bases, and 26 bases lay in between. This CDR3 region has 21 residues. The CDR3 loop reads CALGELSRVSRNYSYTDKLIF. CDR3 nucleotide sequence: TGTGCTCTTGGGGAACTCAGTCGTGTTTCCCGTAACTACTCTTACACCGATAAACTCATCTTT.

About this clone: At one end, the junction sequence differs from germline, possibly due to a read error. The chain is built from TRDV1 and TRDJ1; the match to TRDD3 covers 8 bases. Germline V gene data show CDR1 as TSWWSYY and CDR2 as QGS. The CDR3 is 22 amino acids. Here the CDR3 reads CAPGGERPTTLYWGLYTDKLIF. DNA for the CDR3: TGTGCTCCTGGGGGGGAGAGACCTACGACCCTCTACTGGGGGTTGTACACCGATAAACTCATCTTT.

The rearrangement uses TRDV2 and TRDJ3; 13 bases are shared with TRDD3. CDR1 is GEAIGNYY and CDR2 is EKD in the germline V gene. The V gene end was trimmed by 6 bases and the J gene end by 3 bases; junction bases not matched to a gene: 13. The CDR3 length is 20 residues. CDR3 loop: CACFLRHWGIRLWDTRQMFF. In nucleotides, the CDR3 is TGTGCCTGTTTCCTTCGCCACTGGGGGATACGCCTCTGGGACACCCGACAGATGTTTTTC.

This clone was observed a handful of times. The V and J genes are TRDV1 and TRDJ1, with TRDD3 matching over 7 bases. CDR1 is TSWWSYY, CDR2 QGS, per germline. The CDR3 totals 23 residues. J lost 1 base, V lost 3 bases, and 29 bases had no gene match. The CDR3 loop reads CALGDGLHPFSGGIKTPTDKLIF. CDR3 DNA: TGTGCTCTTGGGGACGGCCTTCACCCGTTTTCTGGGGGGATTAAGACCCCCACCGATAAACTCATCTTT.

This clone was found a few times. This chain links TRDV1 with TRDJ1; 9 bases line up with TRDD3. The CDR3 is 20 residues long. CDR1 and CDR2 (germline): TSWWSYY, QGS. Losses at the gene ends were 5 bases for V and 10 bases for J; bases not matched to a gene: 29. The CDR3, as DNA: TGTGCTCTTGGGACCTTGACCTCACCTTCTCGCCGTACTGGGGGAAAAGCACTCATCTTT. This encodes CALGTLTSPSRRTGGKALIF.